This T cell receptor beta chain was captured by sequencing in a study of T cell responses to AZD1222 COVID-19 vaccine (dated by TCRdb to the early 2020s). About the study as a whole: AZD1222 recipients whose second dose came at about 4 weeks and those whose second dose came at about 12 weeks were combined into one group, since spike-specific TCR depth and breadth did not differ between the two schedules. TCR sequencing was performed for 230 to 250 trial participants, of whom roughly 200 were given two doses of AZD1222 and around 25 were given two doses of MenACWY control vaccine. Trial participants were enrolled by age into 18-55, 56-69 and 70-plus year subgroups, with roughly 150, 30 and 60 TCR-sequenced participants respectively. What the study reported, not specific to this receptor: Participants were mostly white British, with more females than males. The authors suggested clonal diversity may have been underestimated. Because no samples from the day 14 peak response were available, repertoires could be characterized only after the peak T cell response. Conclusions about previously exposed vaccinees are limited, since just 6 or 7 AZD1222 recipients were seropositive for SARS-CoV-2 at baseline. Spike-specific TCR breadth and depth rose significantly after two AZD1222 doses compared with day 0 and with MenACWY recipients. The 56-69-year group was small, and its depth increase did not reach significance, likely because of low power. The whole spike protein was spanned by vaccine-associated CD4 TCRs, and dominant responses were seen in regions 160-218 and 743-854. Epitopes outside the regions mutated in the B.1.351 and B.1.1.7 variants were reportedly recognized by nearly half of the unique spike-specific TCRs.

The CDR3 regions of human TCRbeta chains were analyzed by immunosequencing. Processing in the source paper ran as follows. TCRs in the repertoires were compared against a reference library of SARS-CoV-2-specific TCRs that had been generated with the MIRA antigen-specificity platform. Breadth meant the fraction of unique TCRs that were SARS-CoV-2-associated, whereas depth meant the fraction of total T cells that were SARS-CoV-2-associated. Each spike-specific TCR was assigned to its reactive spike region and to a CD4 or CD8 class using the MIRA data. Log10-transformed breadth and depth values were compared by one-way ANOVA with Sidak's multiple comparisons tests. The immuneACCESS repertoire file appears here via TCRdb, limited to in-frame rearrangements. These files lack a portion of the clones; in checked studies, under half of the deficit traces to unresolved V genes, and the cause of the others is not known. V and J calls and clone size follow that table, whereas D and trimming were derived from the DNA. In this sample the table shows approximately 90,000 clones, around 93% of which occur a single time. Around 8.1% of the sample rests with the top ten.

This clone has just one count. The antigen this receptor binds is unknown. The sample holds no much larger clone one base away, and base qualities are not on file. For this chain, trimming is 10 bases at the V end and 5 bases at the J end, and the number of junction bases without a gene match is 5. CDR1 and CDR2 are drawn from the germline V gene: ENHRY, SYGVKD. Measured from the cysteine to the phenylalanine, the CDR3 is 12 residues long. CDR3 DNA only is kept here, 36 bases in frame from base 1. The label giving this sample's time point can be read as: baseline before first vaccination. The vaccinee samples were drawn from two UK trials, COV001 and COV002, one of which was a single-blind randomized controlled phase 2/3 trial testing AZD1222 (ChAdOx1 nCoV-19) in healthy adults. For TCRbeta chain sequencing, PBMC samples were collected from trial participants at day 0 and at day 28 after the second dose.

Sequenced material: peripheral blood, taken on day 0 of AZD1222 vaccination. This receptor was obtained from an adult in good health. The chain links TRBV10-3 with TRBJ1-1, with 9 central nucleotides matching TRBD1. The nucleotide sequence reads as follows: TGTGCCAGTGGACAGGGGCGAACTGAAGCTTTCTTT. Its protein is CASGQGRTEAFF.